The clone carrying this TCR beta chain was detected a few times. The data stem from a study of early T cells in non-severe SARS-CoV-2 infection. TCRdb re-called the 5' RACE reads with MiXCR, one entry per CDR3 protein. Counted here are some 36,000 distinct CDR3 sequences, approximately 6.6% occurring once; the ten biggest clones make up around a quarter. Trimming stripped 6 bases from V and 5 bases from J, with 20 bases between. The CDR3 spans 14 residues. Germline lookup yields CDR1 DFQATT and CDR2 SNEGSKA (reference sequence). This sample comprised whole blood, obtained at baseline. This sequence originates from an adult who was a healthcare worker with PCR-confirmed SARS-CoV-2 infection or an uninfected control (not recorded which). The rearrangement joins TRBV20-1 to TRBJ2-7; perhaps TRBD1 as D (6 bases). The CDR3 DNA sequence: TGCAGTGCCCCGCGGACAGCCCTGGGACACGAGCAGTACTTC. Residues: CSAPRTALGHEQYF.